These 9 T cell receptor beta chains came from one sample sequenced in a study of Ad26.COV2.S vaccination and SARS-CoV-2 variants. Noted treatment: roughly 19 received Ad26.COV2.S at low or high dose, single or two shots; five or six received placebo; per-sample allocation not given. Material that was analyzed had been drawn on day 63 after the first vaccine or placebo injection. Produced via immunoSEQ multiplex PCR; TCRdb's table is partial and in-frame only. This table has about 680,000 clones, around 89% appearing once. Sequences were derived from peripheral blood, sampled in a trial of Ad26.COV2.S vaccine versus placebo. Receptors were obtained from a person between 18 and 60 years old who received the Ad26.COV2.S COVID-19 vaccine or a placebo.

In nucleotides, the CDR3 is TGTGCCAGCAGCCTAGGGACTAGCGGGGGAGATGAGCAGTTCTTC. It yields the protein CASSLGTSGGDEQFF. The J gene is TRBJ2-1, the V gene TRBV11-1; 14 bases fit TRBD2. J was trimmed by 8 bases and V by 5 bases; bases with no gene match: 5. There are 15 residues in the CDR3. Germline values: CDR1 SGHAT, CDR2 FQDESV (reference sequence).

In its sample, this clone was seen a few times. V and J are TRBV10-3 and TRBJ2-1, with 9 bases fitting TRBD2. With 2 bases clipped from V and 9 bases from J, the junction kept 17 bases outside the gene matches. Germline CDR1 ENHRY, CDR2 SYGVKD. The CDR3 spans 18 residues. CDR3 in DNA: TGTGCCATCAGTGAGGGGGTTAGGGCTAGCGGGAAATCGGGTGAGCAGTTCTTC. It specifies CAISEGVRASGKSGEQFF.

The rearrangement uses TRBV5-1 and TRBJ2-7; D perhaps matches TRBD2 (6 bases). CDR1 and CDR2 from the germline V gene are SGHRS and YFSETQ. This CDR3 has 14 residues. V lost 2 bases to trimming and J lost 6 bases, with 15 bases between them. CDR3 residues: CASSFGLIATEQYF. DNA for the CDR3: TGCGCCAGCAGCTTCGGACTAATAGCTACCGAGCAGTACTTC.

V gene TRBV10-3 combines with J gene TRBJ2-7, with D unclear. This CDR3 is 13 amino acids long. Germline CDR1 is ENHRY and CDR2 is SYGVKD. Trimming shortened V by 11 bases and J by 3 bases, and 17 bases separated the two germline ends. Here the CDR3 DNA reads TGTGCCGCTTCCGGCGACTTCCACTACGAGCAGTACTTC. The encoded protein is CAASGDFHYEQYF.

CDR3 loop: CASAAGGQTSYNEQFF. In DNA, the CDR3 is TGTGCCAGCGCAGCAGGGGGCCAAACCTCCTACAATGAGCAGTTCTTC. V is TRBV11-3 and J is TRBJ2-1; 8 bases agree with TRBD1. V gave up 8 bases and J gave up 0 bases; unmatched junction bases: 9. This CDR3 region has 16 residues. CDR1 SGHNT and CDR2 YENEEA come from the germline V gene.

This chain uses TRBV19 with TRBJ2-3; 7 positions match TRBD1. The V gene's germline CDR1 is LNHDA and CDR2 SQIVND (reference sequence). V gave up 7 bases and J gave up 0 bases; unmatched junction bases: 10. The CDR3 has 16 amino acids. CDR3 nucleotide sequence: TGTGCCAGTACCACACGACAGGGTGGAAGCACAGATACGCAGTATTTT. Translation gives CASTTRQGGSTDTQYF.

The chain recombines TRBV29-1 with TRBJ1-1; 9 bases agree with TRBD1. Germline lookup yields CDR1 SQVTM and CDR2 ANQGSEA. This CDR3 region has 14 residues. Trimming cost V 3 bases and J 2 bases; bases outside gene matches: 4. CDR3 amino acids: CSVEGQGRNTEAFF. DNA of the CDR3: TGCAGCGTTGAGGGACAGGGCAGAAACACTGAAGCTTTCTTT.

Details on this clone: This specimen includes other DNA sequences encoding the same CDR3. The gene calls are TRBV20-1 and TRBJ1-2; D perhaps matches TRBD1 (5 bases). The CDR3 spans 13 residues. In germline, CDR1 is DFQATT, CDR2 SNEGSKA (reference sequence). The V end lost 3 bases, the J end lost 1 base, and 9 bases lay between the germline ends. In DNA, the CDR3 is TGCAGTGCTAGTTCGGGGGGTAACTATGGCTACACCTTC. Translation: CSASSGGNYGYTF.

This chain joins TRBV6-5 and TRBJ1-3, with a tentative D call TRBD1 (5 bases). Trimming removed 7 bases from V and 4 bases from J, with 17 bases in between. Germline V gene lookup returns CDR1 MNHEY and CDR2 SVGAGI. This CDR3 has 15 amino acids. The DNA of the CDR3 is TGTGCCAGCACGGGATTTAAGGGGAAAGGAAACACCATATATTTT. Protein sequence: CASTGFKGKGNTIYF.